This TCR beta chain was recovered during a study of identical twins. Trimming removed 1 base at V and 1 base at J, with 11 bases between. The CDR3 length is 15 residues. Germline CDR1 is LNHNV and CDR2 is YYDKDF (reference sequence). TCRdb processed the 5' RACE reads anew with MiXCR; each CDR3 protein has one entry. The sample carries hundreds of thousands of distinct CDR3 sequences, over 5% recorded once. This clonotype has just a few counts. The sequenced material came from naive T cells sorted from blood. The sequence was collected from a man between 18 and 29 years old in good health. This rearrangement joins TRBV15 to TRBJ2-7, with D perhaps being TRBD1 or TRBD2 (7 bases each). This CDR3 is CATSRVRGGSYEQYF. In nucleotides, the CDR3 is TGTGCCACCAGCAGAGTCAGGGGGGGGTCCTACGAGCAGTACTTC.